This note documents a single T cell receptor beta chain sequence. This sample was included in a study of blood T cell repertoires in COVID-19. Germline V lookup: CDR1 SGHRS, CDR2 YFSETQ. CDR3 length: 15 residues. Deletions cut 0 bases from V and 0 bases from J, with 9 bases between. In the original workflow: Estimation of nucleated cell counts relied on the amplification of reference gene primers. The table came from immunoSEQ multiplex PCR; TCRdb's copy has only in-frame clones and leaves some out. From that table come the V and J calls and clone size; the DNA was used to work out D and trimming. The data contain around 150,000 clones, around 83% of them singletons.

Sequencing was carried out using peripheral blood. The chain links TRBV5-1 to TRBJ1-1; D is undetermined. The clonotype was recovered from a man aged 25-45 years with COVID-19, enrolled during active disease. The CDR3 sequence is CASSLGLRVNTEAFF. CDR3 bases: TGCGCCAGCAGCTTGGGGTTGAGAGTGAACACTGAAGCTTTCTTT.